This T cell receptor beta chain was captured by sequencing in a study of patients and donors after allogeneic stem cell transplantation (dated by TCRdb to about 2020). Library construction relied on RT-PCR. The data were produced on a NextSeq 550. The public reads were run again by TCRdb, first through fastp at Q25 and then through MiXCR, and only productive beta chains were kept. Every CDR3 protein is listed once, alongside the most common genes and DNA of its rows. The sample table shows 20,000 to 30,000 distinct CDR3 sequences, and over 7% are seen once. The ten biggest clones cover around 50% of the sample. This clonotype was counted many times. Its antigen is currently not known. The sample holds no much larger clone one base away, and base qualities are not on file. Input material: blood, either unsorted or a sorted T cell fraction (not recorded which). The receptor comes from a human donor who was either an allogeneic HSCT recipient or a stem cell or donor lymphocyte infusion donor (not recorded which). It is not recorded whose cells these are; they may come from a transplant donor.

The CDR3 region: CASSPRTRTDTQYF. The nucleotides are TGTGCCAGCAGCCCACGGACTAGAACAGATACGCAGTATTTT. Recombination connected TRBV7-9 to TRBJ2-3; TRBD2 matches 7 bases in the middle. After removal of 5 bases from V and 3 bases from J, the junction retains 5 bases not matched to a gene. The CDR3 covers 14 residues, taking in both the cysteine and the phenylalanine. Here the CDR3 DNA is all that survives: 42 bases in frame from base 1. CDR1 is given as SEHNR and CDR2 as FQNEAQ, both from the germline V gene (reference sequence).